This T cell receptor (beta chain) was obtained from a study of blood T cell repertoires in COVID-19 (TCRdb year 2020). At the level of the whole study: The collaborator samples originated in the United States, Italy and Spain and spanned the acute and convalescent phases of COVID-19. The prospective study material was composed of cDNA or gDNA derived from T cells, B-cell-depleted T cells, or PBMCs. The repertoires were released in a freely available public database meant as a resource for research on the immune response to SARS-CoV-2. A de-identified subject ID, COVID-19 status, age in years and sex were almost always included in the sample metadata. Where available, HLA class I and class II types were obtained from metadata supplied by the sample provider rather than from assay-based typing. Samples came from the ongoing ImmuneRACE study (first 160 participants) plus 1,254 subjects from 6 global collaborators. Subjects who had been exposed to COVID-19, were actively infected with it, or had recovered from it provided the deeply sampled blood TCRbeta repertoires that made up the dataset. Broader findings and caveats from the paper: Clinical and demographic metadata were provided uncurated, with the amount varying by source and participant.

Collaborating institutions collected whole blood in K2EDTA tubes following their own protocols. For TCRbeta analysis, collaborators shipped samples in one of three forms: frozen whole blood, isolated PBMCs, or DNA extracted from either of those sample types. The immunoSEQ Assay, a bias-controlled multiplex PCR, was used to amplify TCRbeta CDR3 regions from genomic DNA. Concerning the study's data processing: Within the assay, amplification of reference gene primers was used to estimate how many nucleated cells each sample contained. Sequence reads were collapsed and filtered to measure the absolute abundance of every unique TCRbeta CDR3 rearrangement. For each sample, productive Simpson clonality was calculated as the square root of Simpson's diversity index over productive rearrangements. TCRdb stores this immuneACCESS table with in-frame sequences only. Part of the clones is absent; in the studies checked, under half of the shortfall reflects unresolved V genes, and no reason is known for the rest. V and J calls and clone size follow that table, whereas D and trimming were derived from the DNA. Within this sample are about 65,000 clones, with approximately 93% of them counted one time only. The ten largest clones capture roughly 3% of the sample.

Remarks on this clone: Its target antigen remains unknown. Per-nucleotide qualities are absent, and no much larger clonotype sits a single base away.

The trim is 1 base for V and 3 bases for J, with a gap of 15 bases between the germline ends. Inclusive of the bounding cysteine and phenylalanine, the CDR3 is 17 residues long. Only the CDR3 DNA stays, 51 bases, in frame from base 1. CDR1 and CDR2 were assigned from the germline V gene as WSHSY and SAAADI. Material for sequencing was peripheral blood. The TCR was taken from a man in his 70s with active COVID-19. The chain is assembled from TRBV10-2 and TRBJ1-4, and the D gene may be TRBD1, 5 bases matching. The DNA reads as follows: TGCGCCAGCAGTGAGTTTCGAACAGGCCGGGCTAATGAAAAACTGTTTTTT. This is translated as CASSEFRTGRANEKLFF.